This T cell receptor (beta chain) was profiled in a study of cytotoxic CD8 clonotypes in ibrutinib-treated CLL. Measured with immunoSEQ multiplex PCR; TCRdb has only the in-frame clones, and not every one. The table shows 140,000 or so clones, with over 60% occurring only once. This CDR3 has 12 residues. Germline lookup yields CDR1 MDHEN and CDR2 SYDVKM. Trimming removed 6 bases from V and 4 bases from J, with 9 bases in between. The specimen comprised PBMCs, sampled after 12 months of ibrutinib treatment. The clonotype was recovered from a human donor with chronic lymphocytic leukemia. The chain couples TRBV28 to TRBJ1-2; no reliable D call. CDR3 nucleotide sequence: TGTGCCAGCAGCCCAGGTCGCTATGGCTACACCTTC. Its protein is CASSPGRYGYTF.